This TCR beta chain is drawn from a study of Graves' ophthalmopathy and Graves' hyperthyroidism. On the study more broadly: Peripheral blood (taken before any treatment) was collected at initial diagnosis.

The CDR3 runs 15 residues. Germline V lookup: CDR1 MGHRA, CDR2 YSYEKL. Trimming cost V 3 bases and J 3 bases; bases outside gene matches: 8. Certain patients, namely those with other autoimmune diseases, uncontrolled infections, pregnancy or lactation, were excluded. Diagnoses were established from clinical symptoms, serum thyroxine, TRAb, thyroid ultrasound and orbital computed tomography. Using RNA transcripts, the TCR beta CDR3 regions were amplified. HTBI primers primed a first-round RT-PCR, and a second-round multiplex PCR followed. One entry per CDR3 protein results from TCRdb running MiXCR on the multiplex PCR reads. The repertoire includes roughly 480,000 distinct CDR3 sequences, around an eighth of them detected once, and over 7.5% sits in the top ten. General observations from the study: Also, most clonotypes expanded in the thyroid above 0.001 frequency appeared in blood.

There are many counts of this clonotype. Its specificity is unknown. The receptor comes from a woman under 40 with Graves' ophthalmopathy. The V call is TRBV4-1, the J call TRBJ2-7; TRBD2 matches 7 bases. The sequenced sample consisted of blood. CDR3: CASSHPLGTIYEQYF. The CDR3 DNA is TGCGCCAGCAGCCACCCCTTAGGGACTATCTACGAGCAGTACTTC.